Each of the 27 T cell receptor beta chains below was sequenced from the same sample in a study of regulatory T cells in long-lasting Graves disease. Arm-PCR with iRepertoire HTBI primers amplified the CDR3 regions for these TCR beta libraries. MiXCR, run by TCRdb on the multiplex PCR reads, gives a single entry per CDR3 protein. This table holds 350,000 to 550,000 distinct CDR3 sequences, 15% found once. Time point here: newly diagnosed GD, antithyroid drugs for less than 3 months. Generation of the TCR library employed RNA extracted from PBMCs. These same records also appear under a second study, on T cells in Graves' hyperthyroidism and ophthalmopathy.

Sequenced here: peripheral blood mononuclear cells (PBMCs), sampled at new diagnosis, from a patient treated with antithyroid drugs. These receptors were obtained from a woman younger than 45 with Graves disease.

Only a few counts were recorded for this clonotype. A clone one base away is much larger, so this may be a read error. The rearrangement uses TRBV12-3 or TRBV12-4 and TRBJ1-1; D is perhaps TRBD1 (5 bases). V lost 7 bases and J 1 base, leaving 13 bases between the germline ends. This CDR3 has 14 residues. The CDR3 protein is CASTSWGGNTEAFF. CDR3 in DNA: TGTGCCAGCACCTCGTGGGGGGGGAACACTGAAGCTTTCTTT.

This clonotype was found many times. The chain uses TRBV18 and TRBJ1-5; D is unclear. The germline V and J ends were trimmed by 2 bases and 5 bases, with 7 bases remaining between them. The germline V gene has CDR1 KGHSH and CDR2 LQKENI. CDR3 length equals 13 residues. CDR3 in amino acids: CASSPGNDQPQHF. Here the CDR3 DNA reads TGTGCCAGCTCACCAGGGAATGATCAGCCCCAGCATTTT.

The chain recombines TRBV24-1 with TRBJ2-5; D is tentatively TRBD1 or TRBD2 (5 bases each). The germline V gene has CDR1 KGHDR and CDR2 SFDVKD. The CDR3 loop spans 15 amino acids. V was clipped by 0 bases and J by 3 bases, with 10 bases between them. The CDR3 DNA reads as TGTGCCACCAGTGATTTGAACGGGGCTAAAGAGACCCAGTACTTC. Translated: CATSDLNGAKETQYF.

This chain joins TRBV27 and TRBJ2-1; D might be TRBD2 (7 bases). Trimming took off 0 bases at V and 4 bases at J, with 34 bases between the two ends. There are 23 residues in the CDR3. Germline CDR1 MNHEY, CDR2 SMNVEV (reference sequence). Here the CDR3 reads CASSLSIPGGGLTPAKGYNEQFF. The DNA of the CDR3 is TGTGCCAGCAGTTTATCGATACCAGGAGGGGGACTAACCCCGGCCAAGGGGTACAATGAGCAGTTCTTC.

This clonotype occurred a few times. In DNA, the CDR3 is TGTGCCAGCAGATCCTTAGCCGTCTCCTACAATGAGCAGTTCTTC. It is translated as CASRSLAVSYNEQFF. The chain uses TRBV5-4 and TRBJ2-1; D uncertain. Germline V gives CDR1 SGHNT, CDR2 YYREEE (reference sequence). This CDR3 spans 15 amino acids. V gave up 5 bases and J gave up 0 bases, with 12 bases separating them.

CDR3 sequence (DNA): TGTGCCAGTAGTCCCCGTCCAGGGTCCGCTGAAGCTTTCTTT. It translates to CASSPRPGSAEAFF. The rearrangement links TRBV19 to TRBJ1-1, with TRBD1 as a possible D gene (5 bases). This CDR3 is 14 amino acids long. The V and J ends lost 5 bases and 6 bases respectively, with 16 bases between them. Per the germline V gene, CDR1 is LNHDA and CDR2 is SQIVND (reference sequence).

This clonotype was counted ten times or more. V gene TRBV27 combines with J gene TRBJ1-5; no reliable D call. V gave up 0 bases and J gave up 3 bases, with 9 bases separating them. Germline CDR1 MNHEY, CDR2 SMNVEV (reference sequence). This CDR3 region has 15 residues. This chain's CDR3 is CASSLSGPDNQPQHF. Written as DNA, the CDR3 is TGTGCCAGCAGTTTATCTGGGCCGGACAATCAGCCCCAGCATTTT.

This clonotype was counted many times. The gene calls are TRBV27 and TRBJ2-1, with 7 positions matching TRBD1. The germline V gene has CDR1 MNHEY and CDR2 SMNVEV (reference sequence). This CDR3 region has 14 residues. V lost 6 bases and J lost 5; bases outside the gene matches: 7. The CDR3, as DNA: TGTGCCAGCAGCGCTTATGGACAGGACAATGAGCAGTTCTTC. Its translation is CASSAYGQDNEQFF.

The CDR3 DNA is TGTGCCAGCAGCCGGGGGGTCGCTGAAGCTTTCTTT. It codes for CASSRGVAEAFF. The rearrangement uses TRBV12-3 or TRBV12-4 and TRBJ1-1, with D tentatively TRBD1 (5 bases). The CDR3 is 12 residues long. V lost 6 bases and J 6 bases, leaving 11 bases between the germline ends.

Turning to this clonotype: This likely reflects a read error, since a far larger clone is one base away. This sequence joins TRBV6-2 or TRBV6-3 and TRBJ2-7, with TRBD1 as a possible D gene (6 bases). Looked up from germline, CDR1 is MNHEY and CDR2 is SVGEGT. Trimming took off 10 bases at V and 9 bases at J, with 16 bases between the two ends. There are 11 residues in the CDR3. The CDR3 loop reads CATARARGQYF. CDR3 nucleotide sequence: TGTGCCACCGCGCGGGCCAGGGGGCAGTACTTC.

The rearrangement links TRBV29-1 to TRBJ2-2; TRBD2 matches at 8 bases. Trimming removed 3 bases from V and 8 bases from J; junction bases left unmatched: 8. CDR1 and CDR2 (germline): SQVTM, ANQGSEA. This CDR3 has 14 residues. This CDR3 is CSVESGLATGELFF. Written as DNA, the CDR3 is TGCAGCGTTGAGTCAGGACTAGCAACGGGGGAGCTGTTTTTT.

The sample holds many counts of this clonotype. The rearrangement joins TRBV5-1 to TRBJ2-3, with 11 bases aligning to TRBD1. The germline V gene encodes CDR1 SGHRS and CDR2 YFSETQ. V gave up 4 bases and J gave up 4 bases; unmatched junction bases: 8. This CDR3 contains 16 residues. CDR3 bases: TGCGCCAGCAGCACCGGGACAGGGGGATTTTCAGATACGCAGTATTTT. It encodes CASSTGTGGFSDTQYF.

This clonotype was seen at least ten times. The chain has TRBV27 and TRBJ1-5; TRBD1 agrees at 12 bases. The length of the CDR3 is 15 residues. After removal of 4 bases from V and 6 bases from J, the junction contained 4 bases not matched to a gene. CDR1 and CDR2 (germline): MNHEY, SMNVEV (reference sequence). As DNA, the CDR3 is TGTGCCAGCAGTTGGGACAGGGGGCCGGGTCAGCCCCAGCATTTT. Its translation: CASSWDRGPGQPQHF.

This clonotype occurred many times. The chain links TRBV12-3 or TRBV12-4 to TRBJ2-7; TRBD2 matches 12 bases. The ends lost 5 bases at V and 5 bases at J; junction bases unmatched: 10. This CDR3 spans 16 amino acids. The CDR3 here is CASSPNLAGGPNEQYF. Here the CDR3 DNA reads TGTGCCAGCAGTCCCAACCTAGCGGGAGGGCCCAACGAGCAGTACTTC.

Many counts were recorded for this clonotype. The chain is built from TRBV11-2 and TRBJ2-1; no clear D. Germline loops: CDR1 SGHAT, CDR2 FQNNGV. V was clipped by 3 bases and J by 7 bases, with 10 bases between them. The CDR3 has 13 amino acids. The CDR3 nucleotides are TGTGCCAGCAGCTTGAGCAGTATGAATGAGCAGTTCTTC. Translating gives CASSLSSMNEQFF.

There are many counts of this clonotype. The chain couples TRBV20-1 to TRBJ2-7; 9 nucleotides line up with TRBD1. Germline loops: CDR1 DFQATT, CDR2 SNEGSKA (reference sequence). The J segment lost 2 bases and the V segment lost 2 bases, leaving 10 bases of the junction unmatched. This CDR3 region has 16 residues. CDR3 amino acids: CSARRPTGQGAYEQYF. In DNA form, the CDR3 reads TGCAGTGCTAGACGACCCACGGGACAGGGAGCCTACGAGCAGTACTTC.

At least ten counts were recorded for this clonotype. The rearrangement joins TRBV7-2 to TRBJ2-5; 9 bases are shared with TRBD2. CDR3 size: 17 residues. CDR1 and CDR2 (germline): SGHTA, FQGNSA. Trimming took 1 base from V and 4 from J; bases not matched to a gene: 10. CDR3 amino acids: CASSLGVTSGALETQYF. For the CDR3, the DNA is TGTGCCAGCAGCTTAGGGGTGACTAGCGGTGCCCTAGAGACCCAGTACTTC.

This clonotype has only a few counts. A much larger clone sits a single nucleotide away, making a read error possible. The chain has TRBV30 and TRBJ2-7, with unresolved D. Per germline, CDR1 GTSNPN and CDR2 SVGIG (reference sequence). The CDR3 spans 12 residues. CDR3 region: CARSVPSYEQYF. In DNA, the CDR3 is TGTGCCCGGAGTGTGCCGTCCTACGAGCAGTACTTC.

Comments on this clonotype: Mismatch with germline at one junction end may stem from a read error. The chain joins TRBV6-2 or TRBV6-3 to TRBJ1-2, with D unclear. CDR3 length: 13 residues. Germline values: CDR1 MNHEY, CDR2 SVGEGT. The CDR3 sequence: CAGSYDSGDGYTF. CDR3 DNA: TGTGCCGGCAGTTACGACTCTGGCGATGGCTACACCTTC.

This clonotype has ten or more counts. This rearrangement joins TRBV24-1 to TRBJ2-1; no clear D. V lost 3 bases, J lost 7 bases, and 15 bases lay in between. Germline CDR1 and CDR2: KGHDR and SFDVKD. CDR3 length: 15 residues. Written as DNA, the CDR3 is TGTGCCACCAGTGATCCGGTCGGCGCGGAGAATGAGCAGTTCTTC. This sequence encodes CATSDPVGAENEQFF.

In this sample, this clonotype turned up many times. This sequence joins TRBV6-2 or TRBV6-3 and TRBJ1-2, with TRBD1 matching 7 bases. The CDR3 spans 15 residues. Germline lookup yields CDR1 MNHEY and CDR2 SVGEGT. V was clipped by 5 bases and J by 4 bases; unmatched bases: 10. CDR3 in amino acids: CASSKRRDSTYGYTF. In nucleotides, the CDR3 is TGTGCCAGCAGTAAGAGGAGGGACAGCACCTATGGCTACACCTTC.

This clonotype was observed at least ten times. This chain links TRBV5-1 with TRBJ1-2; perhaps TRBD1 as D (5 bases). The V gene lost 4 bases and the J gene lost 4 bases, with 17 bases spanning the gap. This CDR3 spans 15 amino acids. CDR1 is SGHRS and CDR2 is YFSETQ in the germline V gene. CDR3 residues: CASSQGEGPVYGYTF. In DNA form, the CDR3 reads TGCGCCAGCAGCCAAGGGGAAGGTCCAGTCTATGGCTACACCTTC.

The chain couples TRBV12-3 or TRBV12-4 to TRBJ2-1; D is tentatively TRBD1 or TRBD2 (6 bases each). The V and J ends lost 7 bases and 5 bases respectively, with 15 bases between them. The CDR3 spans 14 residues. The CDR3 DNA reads TGTGCCAGCATAAGGGGGGAGGTCAACAATGAGCAGTTCTTC. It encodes CASIRGEVNNEQFF.

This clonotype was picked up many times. The CDR3 region has the DNA TGTGCCAGCAGCTCCCGACTAGCGGGGGATGAGCAGTTCTTC. Translation gives CASSSRLAGDEQFF. The J gene is TRBJ2-1, the V gene TRBV7-3; 12 nucleotides line up with TRBD2. The germline V gene encodes CDR1 SGHTA and CDR2 FQGTGA. The J segment lost 8 bases and the V segment lost 4 bases, leaving 3 bases of the junction unmatched. The CDR3 is 14 amino acids.

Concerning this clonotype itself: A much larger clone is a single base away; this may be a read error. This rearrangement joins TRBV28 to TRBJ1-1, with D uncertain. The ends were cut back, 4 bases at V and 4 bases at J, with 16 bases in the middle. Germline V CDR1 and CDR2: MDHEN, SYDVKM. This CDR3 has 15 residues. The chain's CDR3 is CASSSAPRGTTEAFF. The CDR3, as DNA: TGTGCCAGCAGTTCGGCACCACGAGGAACCACTGAAGCTTTCTTT.

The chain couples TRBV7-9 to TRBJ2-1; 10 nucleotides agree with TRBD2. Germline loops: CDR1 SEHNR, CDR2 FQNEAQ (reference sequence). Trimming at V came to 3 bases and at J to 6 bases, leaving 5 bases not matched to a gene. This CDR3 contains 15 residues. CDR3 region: CASSLLAGVPNEQFF. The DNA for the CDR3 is TGTGCCAGCAGCTTGCTAGCGGGAGTCCCCAATGAGCAGTTCTTC.

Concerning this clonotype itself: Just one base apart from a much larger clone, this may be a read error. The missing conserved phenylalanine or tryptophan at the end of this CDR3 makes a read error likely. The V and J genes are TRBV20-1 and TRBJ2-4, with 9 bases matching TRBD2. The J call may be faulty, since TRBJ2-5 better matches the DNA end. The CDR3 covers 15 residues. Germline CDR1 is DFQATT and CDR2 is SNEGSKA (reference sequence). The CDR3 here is CSAPRGSGSVETQYY. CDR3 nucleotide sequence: TGCAGTGCTCCCCGGGGTAGCGGGAGTGTCGAGACCCAGTACTAC.